Each of the 24 T cell receptor beta chains below was sequenced from the same sample in a study of T cells in localized non-small cell lung cancer. Sequenced by immunoSEQ multiplex PCR; TCRdb stores in-frame clones only, minus some. Of about 21,000 clones listed, roughly nine tenths are singletons. Specimen: PBMCs, collected before any cancer treatment. The receptors shown here come from a man aged 35 to 69 with stage II squamous cell lung carcinoma.

This clone was seen a few times. V and J are TRBV18 and TRBJ2-2, with D possibly being TRBD1 or TRBD2 (5 bases each). The V end was cut by 3 bases, the J end by 7 bases, with 15 bases between. The CDR3 consists of 15 residues. Germline lookup yields CDR1 KGHSH and CDR2 LQKENI. The CDR3, as DNA: TGTGCCAGCTCACCCATGAGAGGGGCCGACGGGGAGCTGTTTTTT. Encoded protein: CASSPMRGADGELFF.

This chain links TRBV19 with TRBJ1-4, with D possibly matching TRBD1 (5 bases). This CDR3 is built from 16 residues. Germline CDR1 LNHDA, CDR2 SQIVND (reference sequence). Deletions cut 7 bases from V and 2 bases from J, with 17 bases between. The CDR3 sequence: CASTGGRGATNEKLFF. CDR3 nucleotides: TGTGCCAGTACCGGGGGTCGGGGCGCCACTAATGAAAAACTGTTTTTT.

CDR3: CATIIGGLTGELFF. DNA for the CDR3: TGTGCCACCATAATAGGGGGACTCACCGGGGAGCTGTTTTTT. The V and J genes are TRBV6-6 and TRBJ2-2; D is perhaps TRBD1 or TRBD2 (6 bases each). The CDR3 extends over 14 amino acids. V was pared by 10 bases and J by 4 bases, with 16 bases between. CDR1 MNHNY and CDR2 SVGAGI come from the germline V gene (reference sequence).

The chain links TRBV30 to TRBJ1-1; D is undetermined. V was cut by 2 bases and J by 5 bases, with 6 bases left in between. CDR1 GTSNPN and CDR2 SVGIG come from the germline V gene (reference sequence). This CDR3 has 11 residues. The CDR3 region is CAWSQRTEAFF. CDR3 nucleotide sequence: TGTGCCTGGAGTCAGAGGACTGAAGCTTTCTTT.

V usage is TRBV14 and J usage is TRBJ2-5, with 10 bases matching TRBD1. Trimming took 4 bases from V and 5 from J; bases not matched to a gene: 10. CDR1 SGHDN and CDR2 FVKESK come from the germline V gene. This CDR3 region has 16 residues. The CDR3 DNA reads as TGTGCCAGCAGCCCCCGCGACAGGGGGCTTAGGGAGACCCAGTACTTC. Translating it yields CASSPRDRGLRETQYF.

The chain couples TRBV6-4 to TRBJ2-2, with a tentative D call TRBD1 (5 bases). The CDR3 is 12 amino acids. V lost 8 bases and J 5 bases, leaving 9 bases between the germline ends. Per germline, CDR1 MRHNA and CDR2 SNTAGT. DNA of the CDR3: TGTGCCAGCGCGCAGGGTACCGGGGAGCTGTTTTTT. Protein: CASAQGTGELFF.

The V call is TRBV19, the J call TRBJ2-5; 7 positions match TRBD1. Germline values: CDR1 LNHDA, CDR2 SQIVND (reference sequence). CDR3 length: 15 amino acids. Trimming removed 3 bases from V and 4 bases from J; junction bases left unmatched: 8. CDR3 region: CASSISGGLGETQYF. For the CDR3, the DNA is TGTGCCAGTAGTATCTCAGGGGGATTAGGAGAGACCCAGTACTTC.

This chain connects TRBV2 to TRBJ2-7, with D unclear. CDR3 length: 14 amino acids. Germline CDR1 is SNHLY and CDR2 is FYNNEI. V shed 11 bases and J shed 2 bases, with 19 bases lying between them. The CDR3 reads CASTYRAATYEQYF. As DNA, the CDR3 is TGTGCCTCCACCTACCGGGCCGCCACCTACGAGCAGTACTTC.

DNA for the CDR3: TGCGCCAGCAGCCCAGCCCATAGCGGGGGGCCGGATACGCAGTATTTT. It translates to CASSPAHSGGPDTQYF. V and J are TRBV5-1 and TRBJ2-3; 10 positions agree with TRBD2. The V and J ends lost 4 bases and 6 bases, in that order; junction bases with no gene match: 11. The CDR3 loop spans 16 amino acids. Germline V CDR1 and CDR2: SGHRS, YFSETQ.

This chain joins TRBV6-6 and TRBJ1-1; 7 bases fit TRBD1. Germline V CDR1 and CDR2: MNHNY, SVGAGI (reference sequence). This CDR3 spans 16 amino acids. With V trimmed by 1 base and J by 1 base, 6 bases remained unmatched. DNA for the CDR3: TGTGCCAGCAGTTACTTCACCGGGACAGCGAACACTGAAGCTTTCTTT. Translation gives CASSYFTGTANTEAFF.

This clone was seen just once. The chain joins TRBV4-2 to TRBJ1-2; possibly TRBD1 for D (6 bases). The germline CDR1 and CDR2 sequences are LGHNA and YNFKEQ. Between the trimmed V and J ends, which lost 5 bases and 0 bases, there was a span of 13 bases. The CDR3 loop spans 15 amino acids. The DNA of the CDR3 is TGTGCCAGCAGCATATCACAGGGACCTAACTATGGCTACACCTTC. Protein sequence: CASSISQGPNYGYTF.

The V and J genes are TRBV4-2 and TRBJ2-5; possibly TRBD1 for D (5 bases). Germline assignment: CDR1 LGHNA and CDR2 YNFKEQ. The CDR3 length is 11 residues. V lost 7 bases and J lost 5, with 8 bases in between. CDR3 DNA sequence: TGTGCCAGCAACTCAGGGGAGACCCAGTACTTC. Protein sequence: CASNSGETQYF.

The rearrangement links TRBV2 to TRBJ2-7, with 11 bases lining up with TRBD2. This CDR3 is 15 amino acids long. The V and J ends lost 6 bases and 2 bases, in that order; junction bases with no gene match: 6. Germline CDR1 is SNHLY and CDR2 is FYNNEI. In nucleotides, the CDR3 is TGTGCCAGCAGCCTCGGACTAGCGGGCACCTACGAGCAGTACTTC. Amino acid sequence: CASSLGLAGTYEQYF.

In this sample, this clone turned up once. This chain links TRBV9 with TRBJ2-1, with D possibly TRBD2 on 6 matching bases. CDR3 size: 15 residues. Trimming took off 4 bases at V and 2 bases at J, with 13 bases between the two ends. Germline V gene lookup returns CDR1 SGDLS and CDR2 YYNGEE. DNA for the CDR3: TGTGCCAGCAGCCCTTCTGGGGGGACCTACAATGAGCAGTTCTTC. Encoded protein: CASSPSGGTYNEQFF.

The rearrangement joins TRBV7-9 to TRBJ1-4, with no clear D. Trimming removed 4 bases at V and 7 bases at J, with 10 bases between. CDR3 length: 13 residues. The germline gives CDR1 SEHNR, CDR2 FQNEAQ (reference sequence). CDR3 DNA: TGTGCCAGCAGCTCCCTGGCGGTTGAAAAACTGTTTTTT. This sequence encodes CASSSLAVEKLFF.

The rearrangement links TRBV27 to TRBJ1-1; the D gene is possibly TRBD1 (6 bases). The germline gives CDR1 MNHEY, CDR2 SMNVEV (reference sequence). The CDR3 runs 12 residues. Trimming removed 10 bases from V and 1 base from J, with 10 bases in between. CDR3 bases: TGTGCCACAGGGGAATCGAACACTGAAGCTTTCTTT. It translates to CATGESNTEAFF.

This sequence joins TRBV18 and TRBJ1-5, with a tentative D call TRBD1 (6 bases). CDR1 is KGHSH and CDR2 is LQKENI in the germline V gene. This CDR3 is 18 amino acids long. With 2 bases removed from V and 1 base from J, the gap between germline ends came to 18 bases. The CDR3 loop reads CASSPSQGDPRSNQPQHF. In DNA, the CDR3 is TGTGCCAGCTCACCATCACAGGGCGACCCTAGGAGCAATCAGCCCCAGCATTTT.

The chain links TRBV5-1 to TRBJ1-1, with 8 bases lining up with TRBD1. The CDR3 is 14 amino acids. Germline CDR1 and CDR2: SGHRS and YFSETQ. V lost 0 bases, J lost 4 bases, and 2 bases stayed unmatched. The CDR3 region has the DNA TGCGCCAGCAGCTTGGATACAGGGGGCACTGAAGCTTTCTTT. The encoded protein is CASSLDTGGTEAFF.

In nucleotides, the CDR3 is TGTGCCAGCAGCTTAGCGCCGGAAACCCGGGAGCTGTTTTTT. It codes for CASSLAPETRELFF. The chain employs TRBV7-2 and TRBJ2-2; D is uncertain. The germline gives CDR1 SGHTA, CDR2 FQGNSA. The CDR3 runs 14 residues. V shed 0 bases and J shed 9 bases, with 11 bases lying between them.

This clone has a handful of counts. This chain joins TRBV20-1 and TRBJ1-1, with D uncertain. This CDR3 has 11 amino acids. Trimming pared 4 bases from V and 2 bases from J, leaving 5 bases between. The germline V gene encodes CDR1 DFQATT and CDR2 SNEGSKA (reference sequence). CDR3 amino acids: CSATGNTEAFF. The CDR3 DNA follows: TGCAGTGCTACCGGAAACACTGAAGCTTTCTTT.

This chain joins TRBV11-2 and TRBJ2-2; tentatively, D is TRBD1 (6 bases). This CDR3 region has 14 residues. Trimming took 5 bases from V and 4 from J, leaving 11 bases between them. The V gene's germline CDR1 is SGHAT and CDR2 FQNNGV. This CDR3 reads CASSRGTPTGELFF. Written as DNA, the CDR3 is TGTGCCAGCAGCCGAGGGACACCCACCGGGGAGCTGTTTTTT.

The rearrangement uses TRBV6-5 and TRBJ2-7, with a weak D call TRBD1 (6 bases). Germline V gene lookup returns CDR1 MNHEY and CDR2 SVGAGI. The germline V and J ends were trimmed by 4 bases and 6 bases, with 10 bases remaining between them. This CDR3 region has 12 residues. CDR3 in DNA: TGTGCCAGCAGTTTGACAGGAGGCGAGCAGTACTTC. Protein product: CASSLTGGEQYF.

The CDR3 region has the DNA TGTGCCACCAGCAGTAGTTCCGGCGGGAGGGATGAGCAGTTCTTC. Translating it yields CATSSSSGGRDEQFF. The V and J genes are TRBV15 and TRBJ2-1, with TRBD2 identical over 9 bases. CDR3 length: 15 residues. Trimming took 3 bases from V and 8 from J; bases not matched to a gene: 8. Germline CDR1 LNHNV, CDR2 YYDKDF (reference sequence).

The chain is built from TRBV19 and TRBJ1-2; 9 bases fit TRBD1. Per the germline V gene, CDR1 is LNHDA and CDR2 is SQIVND (reference sequence). The CDR3 has 14 amino acids. The ends lost 7 bases at V and 3 bases at J; junction bases unmatched: 6. The CDR3: CASMGTGLYYGYTF. The CDR3 DNA reads as TGTGCCAGTATGGGGACAGGGCTATACTATGGCTACACCTTC.